This is a list of T cell receptor beta chains from one sample in a study of cytomegalovirus exposure and HLA in healthy donors. Some clones are missing from TCRdb's copy, which holds only in-frame ones; the method was immunoSEQ multiplex PCR. The data show some 65,000 clones, roughly 96% seen once. The sample taken for sequencing was PBMCs. These TCRs come from a young man in good health and CMV-seronegative. Both conserved end residues are part of each CDR3.

J: TRBJ1-6; V: TRBV21-1; CDR3: CASYRGKNSPLHF
J: TRBJ1-1; V: TRBV30; CDR3: CAWSVLVRQGKAFF
J: TRBJ1-1; V: TRBV19; CDR3: CASTWGDTEAFF
J: TRBJ1-2; V: TRBV2; CDR3: CASSDPGQSSGYTF
J: TRBJ2-3; V: TRBV30; CDR3: CASKATSGYTDTQYF
J: TRBJ1-1; V: TRBV9; CDR3: CASSVSPSNTEAFF
J: TRBJ1-1; V: TRBV5-1; CDR3: CASSLQRENTEAFF
J: TRBJ2-1; V: TRBV11-2; CDR3: CATGTSGYNEQFF
J: TRBJ1-1; V: TRBV23-1; CDR3: CASSHDRGNTEAFF
J: TRBJ1-2; V: TRBV27; CDR3: CASSFDRNYGYTF
J: TRBJ2-7; V: TRBV6-1; CDR3: CASRREDYEQYF
J: TRBJ2-2; V: TRBV27; CDR3: CASSPRQGPGELFF
J: TRBJ1-5; V: TRBV28; CDR3: CASKAHVGRSYQPQHF
J: TRBJ2-1; V: TRBV25-1; CDR3: CASSTGFPYNEQFF
J: TRBJ2-1; V: TRBV6-5; CDR3: CASSYGNGYNEQFF
J: TRBJ1-1; V: TRBV9; CDR3: CASSPGNRGNTEAFF
J: TRBJ2-5; V: TRBV6-1; CDR3: CASSEGTGEETQYF
J: TRBJ1-1; V: TRBV7-9; CDR3: CASSSLNRGGSFF
J: TRBJ2-3; V: TRBV27; CDR3: CASSLFVPETSGNTDTQYF
J: TRBJ2-2; V: TRBV5-3; CDR3: CARSPIAANTGELFF
J: TRBJ1-4; V: TRBV18; CDR3: CASSRSGTVNEKLFF
J: TRBJ2-2; V: TRBV9; CDR3: CASSPIISGAGGELFF
J: TRBJ2-5; V: TRBV7-7; CDR3: CASSLRPQETQYF
J: TRBJ1-2; V: TRBV19; CDR3: CASSIRNLDRGYGYTF
J: TRBJ2-2; V: TRBV2; CDR3: CAIGEVNTGELFF
J: TRBJ1-1; V: TRBV18; CDR3: CASSPPHRDEAFF
J: TRBJ1-5; V: TRBV4-1; CDR3: CASSRSPGTGDGQPQHF